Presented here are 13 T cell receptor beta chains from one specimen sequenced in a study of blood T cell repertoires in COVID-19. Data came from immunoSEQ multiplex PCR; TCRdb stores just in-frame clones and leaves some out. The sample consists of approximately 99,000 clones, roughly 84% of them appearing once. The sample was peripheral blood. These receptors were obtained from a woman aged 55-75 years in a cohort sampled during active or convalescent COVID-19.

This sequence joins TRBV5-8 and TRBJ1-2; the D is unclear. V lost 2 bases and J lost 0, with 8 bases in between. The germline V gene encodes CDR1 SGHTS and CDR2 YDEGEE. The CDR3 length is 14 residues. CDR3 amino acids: CASSFIPANYGYTF. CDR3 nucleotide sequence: TGTGCCAGCAGCTTCATTCCGGCTAACTATGGCTACACCTTC.

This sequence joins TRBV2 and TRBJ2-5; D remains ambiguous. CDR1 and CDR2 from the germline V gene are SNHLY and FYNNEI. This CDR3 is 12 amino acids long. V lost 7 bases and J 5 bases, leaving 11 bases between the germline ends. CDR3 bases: TGTGCCAGCACCATAGTCCTTGAGACCCAGTACTTC. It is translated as CASTIVLETQYF.

The CDR3 region is CASSNTGGNQPQHF. The CDR3, as DNA: TGTGCCAGCAGTAATACAGGGGGAAATCAGCCCCAGCATTTT. The chain couples TRBV28 to TRBJ1-5, with 8 bases matching TRBD1. Germline V gene lookup returns CDR1 MDHEN and CDR2 SYDVKM. The CDR3 loop spans 14 amino acids. With 5 bases clipped from V and 4 bases from J, the junction kept 4 bases outside the gene matches. Using reference TRBV28 and TRBJ1-5 for the parts outside the CDR3, the full variable domain is DVKVTQSSRYLVKRTGEKVFLECVQDMDHENMFWYRQDPGLGLRLIYFSYDVKMKEKGDIPEGYSVSREKKERFSLILESASTNQTSMYLCASSNTGGNQPQHFGDGTRLSIL.

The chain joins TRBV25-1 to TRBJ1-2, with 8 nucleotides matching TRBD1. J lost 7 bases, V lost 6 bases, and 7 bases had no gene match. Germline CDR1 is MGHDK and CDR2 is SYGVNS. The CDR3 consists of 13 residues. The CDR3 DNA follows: TGTGCCAGCAGCTGGACAGGGAATATTGGCTACACCTTC. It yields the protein CASSWTGNIGYTF.

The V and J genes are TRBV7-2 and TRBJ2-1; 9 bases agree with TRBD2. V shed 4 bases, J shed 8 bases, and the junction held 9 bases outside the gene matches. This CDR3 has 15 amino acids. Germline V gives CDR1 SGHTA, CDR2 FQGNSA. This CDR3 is CASSSPASGVDEQFF. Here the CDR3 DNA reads TGTGCCAGCAGCTCCCCGGCTAGCGGGGTGGATGAGCAGTTCTTC.

The CDR3 DNA is TGTGCCAGCAGCTTGGTTATGGGGGGATCACCCCTCCACTTT. Amino acid sequence: CASSLVMGGSPLHF. The V gene is TRBV5-4, the J gene TRBJ1-6; a weak D match, TRBD1 (5 bases). This CDR3 contains 14 residues. Germline CDR1 reads SGHNT; CDR2 reads YYREEE (reference sequence). Trimming pared 0 bases from V and 10 bases from J, leaving 11 bases between.

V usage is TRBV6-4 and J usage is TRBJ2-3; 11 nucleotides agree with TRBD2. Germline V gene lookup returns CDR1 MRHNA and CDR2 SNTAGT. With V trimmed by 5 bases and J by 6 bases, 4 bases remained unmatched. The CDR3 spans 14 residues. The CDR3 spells CASSHSGGVDTQYF. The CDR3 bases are TGTGCCAGCAGTCATAGCGGGGGGGTTGATACGCAGTATTTT.

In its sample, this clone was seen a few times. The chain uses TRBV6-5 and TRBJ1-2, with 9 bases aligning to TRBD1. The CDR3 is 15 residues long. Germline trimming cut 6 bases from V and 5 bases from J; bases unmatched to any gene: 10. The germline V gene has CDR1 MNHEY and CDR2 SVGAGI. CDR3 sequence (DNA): TGTGCCAGCAGAATACTCCAAGGGACAGGGTATGGCTACACCTTC. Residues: CASRILQGTGYGYTF.

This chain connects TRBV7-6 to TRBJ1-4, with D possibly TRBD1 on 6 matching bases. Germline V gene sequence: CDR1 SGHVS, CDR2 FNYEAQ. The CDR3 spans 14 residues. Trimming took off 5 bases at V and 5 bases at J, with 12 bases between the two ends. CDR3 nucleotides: TGTGCCAGCAGCAAGACAGGAGCAAATGAAAAACTGTTTTTT. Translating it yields CASSKTGANEKLFF. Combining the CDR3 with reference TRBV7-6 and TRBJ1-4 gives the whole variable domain GAGVSQSPRYKVTKRGQDVALRCDPISGHVSLYWYRQALGQGPEFLTYFNYEAQQDKSGLPNDRFSAERPEGSISTLTIQRTEQRDSAMYRCASSKTGANEKLFFGSGTQLSVL.

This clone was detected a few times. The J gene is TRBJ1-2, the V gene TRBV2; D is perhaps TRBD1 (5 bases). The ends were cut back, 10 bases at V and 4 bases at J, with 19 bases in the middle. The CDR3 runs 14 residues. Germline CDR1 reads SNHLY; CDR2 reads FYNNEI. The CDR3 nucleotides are TGTGCCATAGGACAAGGCCCCGCTTCCTATGGCTACACCTTC. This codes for CAIGQGPASYGYTF.

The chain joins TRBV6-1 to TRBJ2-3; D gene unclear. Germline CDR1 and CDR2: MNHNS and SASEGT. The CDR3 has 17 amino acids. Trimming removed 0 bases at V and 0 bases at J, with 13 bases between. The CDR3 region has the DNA TGTGCCAGCAGTGAAGCGATGCGGAGAACTAGCACAGATACGCAGTATTTT. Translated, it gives CASSEAMRRTSTDTQYF.

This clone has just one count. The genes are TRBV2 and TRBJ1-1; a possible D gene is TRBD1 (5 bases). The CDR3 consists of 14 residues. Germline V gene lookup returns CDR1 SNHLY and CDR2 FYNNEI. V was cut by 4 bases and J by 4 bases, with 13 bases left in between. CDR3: CASSGTGGVTEAFF. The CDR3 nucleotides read TGTGCCAGCAGTGGAACCGGGGGGGTCACTGAAGCTTTCTTT.

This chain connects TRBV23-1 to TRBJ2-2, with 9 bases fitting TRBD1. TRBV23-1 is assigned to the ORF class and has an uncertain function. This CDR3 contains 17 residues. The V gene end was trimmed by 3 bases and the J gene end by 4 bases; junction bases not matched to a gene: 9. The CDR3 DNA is TGCGCCAGCAGTCAGCTTACAGGGGGCAGGAGCACCGGGGAGCTGTTTTTT. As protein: CASSQLTGGRSTGELFF.